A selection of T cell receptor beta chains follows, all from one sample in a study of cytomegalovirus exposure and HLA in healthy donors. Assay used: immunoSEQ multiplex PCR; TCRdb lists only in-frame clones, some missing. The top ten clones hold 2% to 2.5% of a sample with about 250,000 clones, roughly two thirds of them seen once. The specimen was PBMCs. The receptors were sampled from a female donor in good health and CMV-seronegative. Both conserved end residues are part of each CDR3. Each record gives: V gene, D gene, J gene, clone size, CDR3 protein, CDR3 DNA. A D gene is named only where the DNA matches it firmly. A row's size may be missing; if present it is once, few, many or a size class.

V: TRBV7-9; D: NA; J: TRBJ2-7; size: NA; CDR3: CASSKLLPYEQYF; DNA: TGTGCCAGCAGCAAACTCCTACCCTACGAGCAGTACTTC
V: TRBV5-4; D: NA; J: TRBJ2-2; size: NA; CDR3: CASSSGSSRNTGELFF; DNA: TGTGCCAGCAGCTCGGGGTCTTCCAGGAACACCGGGGAGCTGTTTTTT
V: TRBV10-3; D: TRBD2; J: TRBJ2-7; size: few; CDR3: CAIATSAYEQYF; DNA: TGTGCCATCGCGACTAGCGCCTACGAGCAGTACTTC
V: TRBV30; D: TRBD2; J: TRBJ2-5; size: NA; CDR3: CAWSAGLAGSGEQYF; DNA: TGTGCCTGGAGTGCGGGACTAGCGGGTTCTGGTGAGCAGTACTTC
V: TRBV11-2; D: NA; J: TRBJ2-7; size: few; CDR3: CASSLGVLYEQYF; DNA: TGTGCCAGCAGCTTAGGTGTCCTCTACGAGCAGTACTTC
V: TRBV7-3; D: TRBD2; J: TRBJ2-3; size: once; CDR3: CASSLWTSGTDTQYF; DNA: TGTGCCAGCAGTCTTTGGACTAGCGGGACAGATACGCAGTATTTT
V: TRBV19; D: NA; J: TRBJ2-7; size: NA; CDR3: CASRRRGVGDYEQYF; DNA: TGTGCCAGTCGACGTAGGGGTGTTGGTGACTACGAGCAGTACTTC
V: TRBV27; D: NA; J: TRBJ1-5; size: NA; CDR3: CASSLSAETHQPQHF; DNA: TGTGCCAGCAGTTTAAGTGCCGAAACTCATCAGCCCCAGCATTTT
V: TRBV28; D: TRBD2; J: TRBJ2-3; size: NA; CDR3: CASSLARLAGGPRTDTQYF; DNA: TGTGCCAGCAGTTTAGCCCGACTAGCGGGAGGGCCGCGCACAGATACGCAGTATTTT
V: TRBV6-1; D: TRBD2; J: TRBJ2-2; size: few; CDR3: CASSDGAGAVGELFF; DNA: TGTGCCAGCAGTGACGGTGCGGGAGCGGTCGGGGAGCTGTTTTTT
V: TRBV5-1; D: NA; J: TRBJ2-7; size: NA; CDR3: CASSLDREREQYF; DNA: TGCGCCAGCAGCTTGGATCGGGAGCGGGAGCAGTACTTC
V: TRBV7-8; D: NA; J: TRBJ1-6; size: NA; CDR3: CASSPGIGVSPLHF; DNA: TGTGCCAGCAGCCCAGGGATAGGAGTTTCACCCCTCCACTTT
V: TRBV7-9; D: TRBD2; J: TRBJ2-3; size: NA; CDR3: CASSITSGTDTQYF; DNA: TGTGCCAGCAGCATTACTAGCGGCACAGATACGCAGTATTTT
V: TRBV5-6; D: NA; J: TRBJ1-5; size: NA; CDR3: CASSRLGGGFGNQPQHF; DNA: TGTGCCAGCAGCCGTCTGGGCGGAGGGTTCGGCAATCAGCCCCAGCATTTT
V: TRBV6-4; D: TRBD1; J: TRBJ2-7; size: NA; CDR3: CASRLSRDSLYEQYF; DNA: TGTGCCAGCAGACTCTCAAGGGACAGCCTGTACGAGCAGTACTTC
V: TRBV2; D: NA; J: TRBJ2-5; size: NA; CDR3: CASSEGGEETQYF; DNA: TGTGCCAGCAGTGAGGGGGGTGAGGAGACCCAGTACTTC
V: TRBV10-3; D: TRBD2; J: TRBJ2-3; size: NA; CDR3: CAISDKAGASTDTQYF; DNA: TGTGCCATCAGTGATAAGGCGGGAGCTTCCACAGATACGCAGTATTTT
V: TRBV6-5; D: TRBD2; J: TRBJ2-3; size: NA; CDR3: CASSYSTSGRADTQYF; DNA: TGTGCCAGCAGTTACTCGACTAGCGGGAGGGCAGATACGCAGTATTTT
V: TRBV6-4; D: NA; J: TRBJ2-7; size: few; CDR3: CASSDSTGEDYEQYF; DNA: TGTGCCAGCAGTGACTCGACGGGAGAGGACTACGAGCAGTACTTC
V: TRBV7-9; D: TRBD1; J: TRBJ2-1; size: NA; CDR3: CASSLRDRGNEQFF; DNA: TGTGCCAGCAGCTTACGCGACAGGGGCAATGAGCAGTTCTTC
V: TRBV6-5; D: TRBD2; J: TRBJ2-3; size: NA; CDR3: CASRTLAVSTDTQYF; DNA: TGTGCCAGCAGAACTCTAGCGGTCAGCACAGATACGCAGTATTTT
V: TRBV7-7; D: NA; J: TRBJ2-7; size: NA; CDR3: CASSLMGREPHKGEQYF; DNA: TGTGCCAGCAGCCTGATGGGTCGGGAGCCACATAAGGGGGAGCAGTACTTC
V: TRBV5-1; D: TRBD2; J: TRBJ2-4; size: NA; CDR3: CASSLEVSGRPHIQYF; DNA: TGCGCCAGCAGCTTGGAAGTTAGCGGGAGGCCCCACATTCAGTACTTC
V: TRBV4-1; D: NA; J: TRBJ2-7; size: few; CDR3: CASSQVGLKDRFYEQYF; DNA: TGCGCCAGCAGCCAAGTGGGTTTGAAGGACAGATTCTACGAGCAGTACTTC
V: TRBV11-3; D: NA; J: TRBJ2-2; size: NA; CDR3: CASSLGGTGELFF; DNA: TGTGCCAGCAGCTTAGGAGGGACCGGGGAGCTGTTTTTT
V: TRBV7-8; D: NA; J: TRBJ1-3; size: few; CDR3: CASRAGNTIYF; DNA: TGTGCCAGCAGAGCTGGTAACACCATATATTTT
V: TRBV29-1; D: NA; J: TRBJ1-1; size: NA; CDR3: CSVATGMNTEAFF; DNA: TGCAGCGTTGCTACAGGGATGAACACTGAAGCTTTCTTT